This T cell receptor (beta chain) was sequenced in a study of T cell responses to AZD1222 COVID-19 vaccine. This CDR3 spans 15 amino acids. V lost 5 bases to trimming and J lost 4 bases, with 15 bases between them. CDR1 and CDR2 (germline): SGHVS, FQNEAQ. Sequenced by immunoSEQ multiplex PCR; TCRdb stores in-frame clones only, minus some. The table lists some 98,000 clones, around nine tenths of them singletons. The sequence was obtained from an adult in good health. Source: peripheral blood, taken on day 0 of AZD1222 vaccination. J is TRBJ1-5 and V is TRBV7-8; D possibly corresponds to TRBD1 (5 bases). For the CDR3, the DNA is TGTGCCAGCAGCGAACGGGACGTACTTAATCAGCCCCAGCATTTT. Translated: CASSERDVLNQPQHF.